Presented here are 31 T cell receptor beta chains from one specimen sequenced in a study of cytomegalovirus exposure and HLA in healthy donors. PCR used 60 Vbeta primers and 13 Jbeta primers. Clones were read by immunoSEQ multiplex PCR, and TCRdb kept only the in-frame ones, dropping some. The data hold roughly 150,000 clones, with approximately 88% observed a single time. Sample: PBMCs. Receptors were obtained from a boy between 2 and 10 years old in good health and CMV-seronegative.

The chain links TRBV2 to TRBJ2-1; no definite D call. This CDR3 spans 12 amino acids. CDR1 and CDR2 from the germline V gene are SNHLY and FYNNEI. V lost 6 bases and J lost 10, with 13 bases in between. CDR3 sequence (DNA): TGTGCCAGCAGGAGGCAGAGGAACGAGCAGTTCTTC. It encodes CASRRQRNEQFF.

The rearrangement links TRBV5-1 to TRBJ2-3, with D unresolved. The V and J ends lost 1 base and 2 bases respectively, with 5 bases between them. This CDR3 region has 13 residues. Germline-derived CDR1 and CDR2 are SGHRS and YFSETQ. CDR3 coding DNA: TGCGCCAGCAGCTTGCGGGTCACAGATACGCAGTATTTT. Translating it yields CASSLRVTDTQYF. The variable domain in full, completed from reference TRBV5-1 and TRBJ2-3, reads KAGVTQTPRYLIKTRGQQVTLSCSPISGHRSVSWYQQTPGQGLQFLFEYFSETQRNKGNFPGRFSGRQFSNSRSEMNVSTLELGDSALYLCASSLRVTDTQYFGPGTRLTVL.

The rearrangement joins TRBV7-9 to TRBJ2-2; D unresolved. CDR3 length equals 11 residues. Germline CDR1 and CDR2: SEHNR and FQNEAQ (reference sequence). Trimming pared 7 bases from V and 5 bases from J, leaving 5 bases between. The CDR3 DNA follows: TGTGCCAGCACCTATACCGGGGAGCTGTTTTTT. It codes for CASTYTGELFF.

V usage is TRBV5-4 and J usage is TRBJ2-2; 7 bases fit TRBD1. The J segment lost 3 bases and the V segment lost 7 bases, leaving 3 bases of the junction unmatched. The CDR3 totals 13 residues. The germline gives CDR1 SGHNT, CDR2 YYREEE (reference sequence). The CDR3 loop reads CASGDSDTGELFF. Written as DNA, the CDR3 is TGTGCCAGCGGGGACAGCGACACCGGGGAGCTGTTTTTT.

The chain employs TRBV5-1 and TRBJ2-5; 8 bases agree with TRBD2. Trimming cost V 5 bases and J 5 bases; bases outside gene matches: 8. The CDR3 contains 14 residues. From germline, CDR1 is SGHRS and CDR2 YFSETQ. The CDR3 is CASSPAGGGETQYF. DNA of the CDR3: TGCGCCAGCAGTCCCGCGGGGGGCGGGGAGACCCAGTACTTC.

The V gene is TRBV27, the J gene TRBJ1-5, with a tentative D call TRBD1 (5 bases). V lost 5 bases to trimming and J lost 0 bases, with 11 bases between them. The germline V gene has CDR1 MNHEY and CDR2 SMNVEV (reference sequence). The CDR3 is 15 residues long. This CDR3 is CASSPTVFSNQPQHF. DNA of the CDR3: TGTGCCAGCAGTCCGACAGTCTTTAGCAATCAGCCCCAGCATTTT.

This clone showed up just a few times. This chain links TRBV7-9 with TRBJ2-5; tentative D call: TRBD1 (6 bases). This CDR3 is built from 16 residues. Trimming cost V 4 bases and J 5 bases, with 20 bases left between them. Germline CDR1 SEHNR, CDR2 FQNEAQ (reference sequence). The DNA of the CDR3 is TGTGCCAGCAGCTCCGAACAGGGTGGGCCCGGGGAGACCCAGTACTTC. It translates to CASSSEQGGPGETQYF.

This sequence joins TRBV28 and TRBJ2-2; D may be TRBD1 (7 bases). Trimming took 6 bases from V and 5 from J, leaving 13 bases between them. The CDR3 totals 14 residues. The germline V gene has CDR1 MDHEN and CDR2 SYDVKM. The CDR3 loop is CASSPTGRTGELFF. DNA of the CDR3: TGTGCCAGCAGCCCGACAGGGAGGACCGGGGAGCTGTTTTTT.

V gene TRBV19 combines with J gene TRBJ1-2; no clear D. The germline V and J ends were trimmed by 8 bases and 1 base, with 17 bases remaining between them. Germline V gene sequence: CDR1 LNHDA, CDR2 SQIVND (reference sequence). The CDR3 consists of 15 residues. CDR3: CASAPDGDHNYGYTF. As DNA, the CDR3 is TGTGCCAGTGCTCCCGACGGAGATCATAACTATGGCTACACCTTC.

This chain links TRBV6-5 with TRBJ1-5, with a tentative D call TRBD1 (5 bases). V was cut by 6 bases and J by 0 bases, with 9 bases left in between. The CDR3 has 14 residues. Germline assignment: CDR1 MNHEY and CDR2 SVGAGI. The CDR3 nucleotides are TGTGCCAGCAGGACAGACGTTAGCAATCAGCCCCAGCATTTT. This codes for CASRTDVSNQPQHF.

The CDR3 protein is CASSLEENYGYTF. In DNA form, the CDR3 reads TGTGCCAGCAGCTTGGAGGAGAACTATGGCTACACCTTC. V gene TRBV5-6 combines with J gene TRBJ1-2; D is ambiguous. V lost 0 bases, J lost 2 bases, and 5 bases lay in between. The CDR3 sequence is 13 residues long. Per germline, CDR1 SGHDT and CDR2 YYEEEE.

V and J are TRBV7-9 and TRBJ1-1; no clear D. Trimming removed 1 base from V and 4 bases from J, with 16 bases in between. CDR1 SEHNR and CDR2 FQNEAQ come from the germline V gene (reference sequence). This CDR3 is built from 16 residues. The CDR3: CASSLGSGEKGTEAFF. The CDR3 bases are TGTGCCAGCAGCTTAGGTTCCGGGGAGAAGGGCACTGAAGCTTTCTTT.

This chain connects TRBV6-5 to TRBJ1-1, with a possible D match to TRBD1 (5 bases). Germline V gene lookup returns CDR1 MNHEY and CDR2 SVGAGI. V gave up 7 bases and J gave up 0 bases, with 15 bases separating them. The CDR3 length is 15 residues. CDR3 DNA sequence: TGTGCCAGCAACCCGACGGGGGTTTTGAACACTGAAGCTTTCTTT. Protein: CASNPTGVLNTEAFF.

The V gene is TRBV14, the J gene TRBJ1-4; tentative D call: TRBD1 (5 bases). CDR1 is SGHDN, CDR2 FVKESK, per germline. This CDR3 is built from 17 residues. V lost 5 bases and J 0 bases, leaving 16 bases between the germline ends. CDR3 sequence (DNA): TGTGCCAGCAGCAGCCGGACATTGAGGACAACTAATGAAAAACTGTTTTTT. Amino acid sequence: CASSSRTLRTTNEKLFF.

This sequence joins TRBV6-1 and TRBJ2-7; TRBD2 might be the D (5 bases). The V end was cut by 1 base, the J end by 3 bases, with 10 bases between. Germline-derived CDR1 and CDR2 are MNHNS and SASEGT. The CDR3 has 14 amino acids. The CDR3 reads CASSEGWGDYEQYV. Written as DNA, the CDR3 is TGTGCCAGCAGTGAAGGTTGGGGAGACTACGAGCAGTACGTC.

V and J are TRBV15 and TRBJ2-5; TRBD2 matches at 14 bases. This CDR3 region has 17 residues. Trimming at V came to 0 bases and at J to 5 bases, leaving 5 bases not matched to a gene. Germline V CDR1 and CDR2: LNHNV, YYDKDF (reference sequence). The CDR3 is CATSRDRRLAGGETQYF. In DNA, the CDR3 is TGTGCCACCAGCAGAGACCGCAGACTAGCGGGGGGGGAGACCCAGTACTTC.

The chain joins TRBV5-4 to TRBJ2-5, with D maybe TRBD2 (6 bases). This CDR3 region has 13 residues. CDR1 and CDR2 from the germline V gene are SGHNT and YYREEE (reference sequence). Between the trimmed V and J ends, which lost 2 bases and 4 bases, there was a span of 9 bases. The CDR3 reads CASSFAGGETQYF. CDR3 nucleotides: TGTGCCAGCAGCTTCGCCGGGGGAGAGACCCAGTACTTC.

Only a few counts were recorded for this clone. V is TRBV28 and J is TRBJ2-2; 13 bases map to TRBD2. The CDR3 has 16 residues. With V trimmed by 6 bases and J by 8 bases, 9 bases remained unmatched. Germline V gene lookup returns CDR1 MDHEN and CDR2 SYDVKM. The CDR3: CASSSRTSGRGGELFF. DNA of the CDR3: TGTGCCAGCAGCTCTCGGACTAGCGGGAGAGGAGGGGAGCTGTTTTTT.

CDR3 protein: CASSWGGAAGEAFF. The CDR3 DNA sequence: TGTGCCAGCAGTTGGGGAGGTGCAGCGGGGGAAGCTTTCTTT. The gene calls are TRBV6-5 and TRBJ1-1; D unresolved. Germline assignment: CDR1 MNHEY and CDR2 SVGAGI. This CDR3 region has 14 residues. Trimming left V 4 bases short and J 8 bases short, with 17 bases between.

This chain uses TRBV5-4 with TRBJ1-1; the D gene is possibly TRBD1 (6 bases). V was shortened by 4 bases and J by 3 bases, with 16 bases between the two germline ends. Germline lookup yields CDR1 SGHNT and CDR2 YYREEE (reference sequence). This CDR3 region has 15 residues. As DNA, the CDR3 is TGTGCCAGCAGCCCCACGGGGGGGGCGGACACTGAAGCTTTCTTT. Its protein product is CASSPTGGADTEAFF.

The J gene is TRBJ2-5, the V gene TRBV5-4, with 8 bases fitting TRBD1. CDR1 is SGHNT, CDR2 YYREEE, per germline (reference sequence). The CDR3 runs 15 residues. V shed 1 base and J 5 bases; nucleotides not matched to a gene: 7. DNA for the CDR3: TGTGCCAGCAGCTTGATGCAGGGGGCCGGGGAGACCCAGTACTTC. Residues: CASSLMQGAGETQYF.

This chain links TRBV7-2 with TRBJ2-3; 14 bases match TRBD2. This CDR3 contains 15 residues. J gave up 7 bases and V 5 bases, and 5 bases lay outside the gene matches. Germline CDR1 is SGHTA and CDR2 is FQGNSA. This CDR3 is CASSLGTSGRYTQYF. The DNA for the CDR3 is TGTGCCAGCAGCCTAGGGACTAGCGGGAGATATACGCAGTATTTT. Full variable domain (remainder filled in from reference TRBV7-2 and TRBJ2-3): GAGVSQSPSNKVTEKGKDVELRCDPISGHTALYWYRQSLGQGLEFLIYFQGNSAPDKSGLPSDRFSAERTGGSVSTLTIQRTQQEDSAVYLCASSLGTSGRYTQYFGPGTRLTVL.

V and J are TRBV19 and TRBJ1-2; TRBD1 matches 9 bases. Germline V gene lookup returns CDR1 LNHDA and CDR2 SQIVND (reference sequence). With 5 bases clipped from V and 4 bases from J, the junction kept 14 bases outside the gene matches. CDR3 size: 17 residues. The DNA for the CDR3 is TGTGCCAGTAGTCCACAGGGGGCGGGGAGAAGAGGCTATGGCTACACCTTC. Translated, it gives CASSPQGAGRRGYGYTF.

This chain joins TRBV9 and TRBJ2-7, with 12 bases lining up with TRBD2. V shed 4 bases and J 6 bases; nucleotides not matched to a gene: 5. The CDR3 sequence is 14 residues long. Germline-derived CDR1 and CDR2 are SGDLS and YYNGEE. This chain's CDR3 is CASSQLAGGGEQYF. The DNA for the CDR3 is TGTGCCAGCAGCCAACTAGCGGGAGGTGGCGAGCAGTACTTC.

The chain recombines TRBV10-3 with TRBJ2-7; D is possibly TRBD2 (5 bases). The germline V and J ends were trimmed by 0 bases and 5 bases, with 8 bases remaining between them. Germline V gene data show CDR1 as ENHRY and CDR2 as SYGVKD. The length of the CDR3 is 13 residues. The CDR3 coding sequence is TGTGCCATCAGTGAGTCGCGGACTCACGAGCAGTACTTC. Translating it yields CAISESRTHEQYF.

V gene TRBV4-1 combines with J gene TRBJ2-5; D unclear. Trimming removed 1 base at V and 2 bases at J, with 8 bases between. The germline V gene encodes CDR1 MGHRA and CDR2 YSYEKL. CDR3 length: 14 residues. CDR3 region: CASSQVILQETQYF. The CDR3, as DNA: TGCGCCAGCAGCCAAGTCATACTTCAAGAGACCCAGTACTTC.

V usage is TRBV7-6 and J usage is TRBJ2-1; TRBD1 matches at 9 bases. CDR1 SGHVS and CDR2 FNYEAQ come from the germline V gene. The CDR3 runs 14 residues. V lost 5 bases and J lost 9; bases outside the gene matches: 8. The CDR3 DNA sequence: TGTGCCAGCAGCCCCTTACAGGGGGCGGGTGAGCAGTTCTTC. The encoded protein is CASSPLQGAGEQFF.

The chain has TRBV9 and TRBJ1-2; D is uncertain. CDR3 length: 13 amino acids. Trimming took off 3 bases at V and 8 bases at J, with 14 bases between the two ends. The germline gives CDR1 SGDLS, CDR2 YYNGEE. The CDR3 sequence is CASSAPGNLGYTF. The DNA of the CDR3 is TGTGCCAGCAGCGCACCCGGGAATCTGGGCTACACCTTC.

This clone was found a few times. This chain connects TRBV6-6 to TRBJ2-7, with 9 bases fitting TRBD1. The CDR3 spans 14 residues. From germline, CDR1 is MNHNY and CDR2 SVGAGI (reference sequence). The V and J ends lost 1 base and 7 bases, in that order; junction bases with no gene match: 5. As DNA, the CDR3 is TGTGCCAGCAGTTACTTACAGGGGGCGGAGGAGCAGTACGTC. Protein product: CASSYLQGAEEQYV.

The CDR3 DNA reads TGTGCCAGCAGCTCCGGACTAGCGGGAGTGAATGAGCAGTTCTTC. Translated: CASSSGLAGVNEQFF. This chain joins TRBV11-2 and TRBJ2-1; 13 bases are shared with TRBD2. V trimming: 4 bases; J trimming: 7 bases; junction bases outside the gene matches: 4. CDR3 length equals 15 residues. In germline, CDR1 is SGHAT, CDR2 FQNNGV.

The V and J genes are TRBV7-5 and TRBJ1-2; TRBD1, the table's D call, lacks a check against the DNA. TRBV7-5 is a documented pseudogene. The CDR3 runs 16 residues. The CDR3 is CARSSKPGQGNYGYTF. CDR3 bases: TGTGCCAGAAGCTCTAAACCGGGACAGGGCAACTATGGCTACACCTTC.